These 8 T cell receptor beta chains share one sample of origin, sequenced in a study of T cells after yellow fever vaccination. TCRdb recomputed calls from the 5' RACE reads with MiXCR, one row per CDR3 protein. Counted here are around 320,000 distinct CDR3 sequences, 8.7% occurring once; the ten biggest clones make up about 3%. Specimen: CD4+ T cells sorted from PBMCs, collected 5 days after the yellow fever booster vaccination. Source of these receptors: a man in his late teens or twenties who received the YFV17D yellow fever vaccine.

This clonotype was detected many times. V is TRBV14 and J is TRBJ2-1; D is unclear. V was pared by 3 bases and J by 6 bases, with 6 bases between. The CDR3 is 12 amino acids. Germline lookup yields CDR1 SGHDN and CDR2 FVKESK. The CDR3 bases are TGTGCCAGCAGCCAGACCGCCAATGAGCAGTTCTTC. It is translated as CASSQTANEQFF.

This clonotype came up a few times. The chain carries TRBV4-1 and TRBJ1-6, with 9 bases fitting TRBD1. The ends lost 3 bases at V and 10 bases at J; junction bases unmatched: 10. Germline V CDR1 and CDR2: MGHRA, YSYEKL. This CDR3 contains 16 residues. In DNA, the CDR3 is TGCGCCAGCAGCCACCTGGGGGGACAGGGTGACTCACCCCTCCACTTT. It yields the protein CASSHLGGQGDSPLHF.

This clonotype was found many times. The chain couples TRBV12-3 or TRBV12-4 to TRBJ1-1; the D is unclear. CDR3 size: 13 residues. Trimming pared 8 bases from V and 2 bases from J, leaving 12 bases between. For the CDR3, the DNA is TGTGCCAGCCGCCAGGAGATTAACACTGAAGCTTTCTTT. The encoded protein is CASRQEINTEAFF.

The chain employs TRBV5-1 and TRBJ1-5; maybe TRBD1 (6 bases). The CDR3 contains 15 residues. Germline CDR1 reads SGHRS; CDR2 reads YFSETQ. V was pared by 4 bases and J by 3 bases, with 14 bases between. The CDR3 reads CASSPQQGPNQPQHF. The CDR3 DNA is TGCGCCAGCAGCCCACAGCAGGGGCCCAATCAGCCCCAGCATTTT.

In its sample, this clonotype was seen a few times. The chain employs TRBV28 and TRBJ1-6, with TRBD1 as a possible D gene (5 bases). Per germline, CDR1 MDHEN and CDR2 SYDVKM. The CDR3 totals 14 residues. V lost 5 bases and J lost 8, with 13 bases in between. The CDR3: CASSPPLGDSPLHF. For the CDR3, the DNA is TGTGCCAGCAGTCCCCCCTTGGGGGATTCACCCCTCCACTTT.

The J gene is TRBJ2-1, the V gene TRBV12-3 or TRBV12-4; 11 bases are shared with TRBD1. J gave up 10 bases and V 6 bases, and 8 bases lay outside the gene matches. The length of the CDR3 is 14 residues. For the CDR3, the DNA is TGTGCCAGCAGCCCCGGACAGGGGGCTCGGGAGCAGTTCTTC. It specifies CASSPGQGAREQFF.

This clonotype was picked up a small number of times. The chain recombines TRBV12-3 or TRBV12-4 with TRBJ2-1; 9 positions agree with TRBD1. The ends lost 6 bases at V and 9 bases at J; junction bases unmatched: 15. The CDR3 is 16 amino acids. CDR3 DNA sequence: TGTGCCAGCAGCCGCCGGGACAGGGAATCAGGGGGTGAGCAGTTCTTC. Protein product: CASSRRDRESGGEQFF.

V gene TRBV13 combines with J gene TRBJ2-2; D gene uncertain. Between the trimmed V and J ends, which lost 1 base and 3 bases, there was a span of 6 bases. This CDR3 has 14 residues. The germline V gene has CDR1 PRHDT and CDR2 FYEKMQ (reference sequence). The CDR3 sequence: CASSLDRHTGELFF. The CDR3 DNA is TGTGCCAGCAGCTTAGATCGCCACACCGGGGAGCTGTTTTTT.